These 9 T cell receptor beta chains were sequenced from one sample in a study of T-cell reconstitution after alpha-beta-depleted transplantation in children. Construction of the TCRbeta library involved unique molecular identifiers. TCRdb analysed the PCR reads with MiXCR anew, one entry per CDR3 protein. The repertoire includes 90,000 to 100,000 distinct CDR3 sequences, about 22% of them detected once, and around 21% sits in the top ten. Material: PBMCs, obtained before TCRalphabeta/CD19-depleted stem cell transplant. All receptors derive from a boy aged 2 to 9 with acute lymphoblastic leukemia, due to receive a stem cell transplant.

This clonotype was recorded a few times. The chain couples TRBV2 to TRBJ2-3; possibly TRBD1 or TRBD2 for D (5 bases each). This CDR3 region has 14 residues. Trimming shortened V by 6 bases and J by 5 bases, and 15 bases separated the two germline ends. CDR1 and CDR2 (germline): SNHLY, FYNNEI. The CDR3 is CASSSAGAGDTQYF. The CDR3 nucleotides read TGTGCCAGCAGCTCCGCCGGGGCGGGAGATACGCAGTATTTT. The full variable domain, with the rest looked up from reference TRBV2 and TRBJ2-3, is EPEVTQTPSHQVTQMGQEVILRCVPISNHLYFYWYRQILGQKVEFLVSFYNNEISEKSEIFDDQFSVERPDGSNFTLKIRSTKLEDSAMYFCASSSAGAGDTQYFGPGTRLTVL.

Here the CDR3 reads CASSPGQAGNTEAFF. The CDR3 DNA sequence: TGTGCCAGCAGCCCCGGACAGGCCGGGAACACTGAAGCTTTCTTT. The rearrangement uses TRBV7-2 and TRBJ1-1, with TRBD1 matching 7 bases. The CDR3 is made up of 15 amino acids. In germline, CDR1 is SGHTA, CDR2 FQGNSA. The ends lost 5 bases at V and 1 base at J; junction bases unmatched: 7.

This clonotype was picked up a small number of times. The CDR3 coding sequence is TGTGCCAGCAGCCTATCGTGGGGCGGGATAACTAATGAGCAGTTCTTC. Encoded protein: CASSLSWGGITNEQFF. The V and J genes are TRBV3-1 and TRBJ2-1, with D maybe TRBD2 (6 bases). The V end lost 4 bases, the J end lost 7 bases, and 20 bases lay between the germline ends. This CDR3 comprises 16 residues. Germline CDR1 reads LGHDT; CDR2 reads YNNKEL (reference sequence).

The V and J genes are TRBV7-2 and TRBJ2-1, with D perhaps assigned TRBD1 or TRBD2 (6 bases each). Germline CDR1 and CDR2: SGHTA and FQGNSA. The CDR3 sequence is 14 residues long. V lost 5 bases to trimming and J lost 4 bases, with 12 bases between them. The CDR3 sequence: CASSQPGAYNEQFF. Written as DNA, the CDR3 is TGTGCCAGCAGCCAGCCGGGGGCTTACAATGAGCAGTTCTTC.

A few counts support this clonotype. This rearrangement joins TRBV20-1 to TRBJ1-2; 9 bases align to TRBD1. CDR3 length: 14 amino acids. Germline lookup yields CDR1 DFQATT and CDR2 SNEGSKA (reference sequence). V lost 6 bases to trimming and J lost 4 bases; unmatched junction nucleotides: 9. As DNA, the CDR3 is TGCAGTGCCCCGACCGGGACAGGGCTCTATGGCTACACCTTC. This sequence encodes CSAPTGTGLYGYTF.

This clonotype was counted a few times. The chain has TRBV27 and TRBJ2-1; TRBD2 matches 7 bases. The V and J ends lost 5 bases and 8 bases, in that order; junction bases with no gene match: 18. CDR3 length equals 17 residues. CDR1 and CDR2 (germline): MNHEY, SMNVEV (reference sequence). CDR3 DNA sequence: TGTGCCAGCAGTCCAGAGAGTCTAGCGGAGGCATGGCATGAGCAGTTCTTC. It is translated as CASSPESLAEAWHEQFF.

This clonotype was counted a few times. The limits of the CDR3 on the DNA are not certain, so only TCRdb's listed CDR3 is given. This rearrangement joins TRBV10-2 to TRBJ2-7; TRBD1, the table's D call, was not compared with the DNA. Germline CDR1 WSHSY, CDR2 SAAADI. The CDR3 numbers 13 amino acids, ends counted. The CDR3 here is CASSEKFGTGADF.

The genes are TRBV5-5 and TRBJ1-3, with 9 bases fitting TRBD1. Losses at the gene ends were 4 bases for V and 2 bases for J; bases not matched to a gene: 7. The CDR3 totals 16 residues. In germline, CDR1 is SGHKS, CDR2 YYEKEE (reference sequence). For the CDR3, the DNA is TGTGCCAGCAGCGCCGGGACAGGGAGGCCTGGAAACACCATATATTTT. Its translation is CASSAGTGRPGNTIYF.

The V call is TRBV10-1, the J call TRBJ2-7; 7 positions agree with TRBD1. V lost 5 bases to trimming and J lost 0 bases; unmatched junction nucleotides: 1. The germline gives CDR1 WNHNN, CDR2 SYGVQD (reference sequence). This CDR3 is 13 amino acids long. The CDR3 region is CASSTGVSYEQYF. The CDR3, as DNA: TGCGCCAGCAGTACAGGGGTCTCCTACGAGCAGTACTTC.